A single sample gave rise to the 15 T cell receptor beta chains below, sequenced in a study of CD4 T cells in relation to SARS-CoV-2 and coronaviruses. Repertoires were generated with immunoSEQ multiplex PCR, while TCRdb's copy carries only in-frame clones and drops some. The table records approximately 30,000 clones, 74% of them present only once. Before the COVID-19 pandemic, during about 2010-2018, CD4+ T cells were taken from unexposed donors. Isolation of CD4+ T cells took place after about 9 days in culture. These receptors' targets are unknown. Source material: CD4+ T cells from PBMCs, cultured in vitro. Every receptor here comes from a human donor in good health.

The chain uses TRBV14 and TRBJ2-1; D is unclear. The germline V and J ends were trimmed by 4 bases and 5 bases, with 9 bases remaining between them. Looked up from germline, CDR1 is SGHDN and CDR2 is FVKESK. CDR3 size: 13 residues. CDR3 coding DNA: TGTGCCAGCAGCCCTGGACGTCACAATGAGCAGTTCTTC. This encodes CASSPGRHNEQFF.

V and J are TRBV2 and TRBJ2-6; D unclear. The V end was cut by 1 base, the J end by 0 bases, with 10 bases between. Germline V gene lookup returns CDR1 SNHLY and CDR2 FYNNEI. The CDR3 has 17 amino acids. This CDR3 is CASSEDLIHSGANVLTF. The CDR3 nucleotides read TGTGCCAGCAGTGAAGACTTAATTCACTCTGGGGCCAACGTCCTGACTTTC.

The table lists this clone with a few counts. The chain has TRBV5-1 and TRBJ2-2; 7 nucleotides match TRBD2. The CDR3 covers 15 residues. With V trimmed by 2 bases and J by 7 bases, 8 bases remained unmatched. Germline lookup yields CDR1 SGHRS and CDR2 YFSETQ. The CDR3 reads CASSFEAGGIGELFF. The CDR3 bases are TGCGCCAGCAGCTTTGAGGCCGGGGGGATCGGGGAGCTGTTTTTT.

This clone appeared a few times. This chain connects TRBV19 to TRBJ1-4; 7 bases are a match to TRBD1. The ends lost 6 bases at V and 0 bases at J; junction bases unmatched: 4. This CDR3 has 15 amino acids. Germline assignment: CDR1 LNHDA and CDR2 SQIVND (reference sequence). CDR3 bases: TGTGCCAGTAGCGGGACAGTTGCAACTAATGAAAAACTGTTTTTT. Amino acid sequence: CASSGTVATNEKLFF.

V gene TRBV13 combines with J gene TRBJ1-1, with D possibly TRBD1 on 6 matching bases. Trimming took off 2 bases at V and 3 bases at J, with 16 bases between the two ends. The CDR3 sequence is 16 residues long. The V gene's germline CDR1 is PRHDT and CDR2 FYEKMQ (reference sequence). The CDR3 region has the DNA TGTGCCAGCAGCTTACAGTCCGGGGGCTGGGACACTGAAGCTTTCTTT. Amino acids: CASSLQSGGWDTEAFF.

This clone was seen more than once but under ten times. This rearrangement joins TRBV4-3 to TRBJ2-1, with D uncertain. CDR1 and CDR2 (germline): LGHNA, YSLEER. V was clipped by 1 base and J by 5 bases, with 24 bases between them. The CDR3 runs to 19 residues. CDR3 protein: CASSQGIRWRQRKDNEQFF. CDR3 nucleotides: TGCGCCAGCAGCCAAGGAATAAGGTGGCGGCAGCGCAAAGACAATGAGCAGTTCTTC.

V gene TRBV24-1 combines with J gene TRBJ2-7; D gene unclear. V gave up 10 bases and J gave up 3 bases, with 6 bases separating them. The CDR3 loop spans 10 amino acids. Germline V gene data show CDR1 as KGHDR and CDR2 as SFDVKD. The CDR3 loop reads CATYSYEQYF. The DNA for the CDR3 is TGTGCCACTTACAGCTACGAGCAGTACTTC.

The chain has TRBV21-1 and TRBJ2-5; the DNA was not compared with TRBD2, the D call given in the table. TRBV21-1 is tagged as a pseudogene. This CDR3 is 16 amino acids long. CDR3 sequence (DNA): TGTGCCAGCAGCCCGAAACGGTGGCGGCAAAAAGAGACCCAGTACTTC. The encoded protein is CASSPKRWRQKETQYF.

V and J are TRBV9 and TRBJ2-5, with D hard to call. Trimming stripped 5 bases from V and 7 bases from J, with 12 bases between. CDR1 is SGDLS, CDR2 YYNGEE, per germline. The CDR3 is 12 amino acids. In DNA, the CDR3 is TGTGCCAGCAGTCCCGAGATAGGGACCCAGTACTTC. Translating it yields CASSPEIGTQYF.

The V and J genes are TRBV11-2 and TRBJ2-7; maybe TRBD1 (7 bases). This CDR3 contains 17 residues. Germline values: CDR1 SGHAT, CDR2 FQNNGV. V was cut by 0 bases and J by 3 bases, with 18 bases left in between. CDR3 sequence reads: CASSLDGAGQLYYEQYF. The CDR3 nucleotides read TGTGCCAGCAGCTTAGATGGGGCGGGACAGCTTTACTACGAGCAGTACTTC.

The chain uses TRBV7-8 and TRBJ2-7; TRBD1 aligns across 7 bases. The CDR3 sequence is 16 residues long. V gave up 1 base and J gave up 3 bases; unmatched junction bases: 9. Per the germline V gene, CDR1 is SGHVS and CDR2 is FQNEAQ. The DNA for the CDR3 is TGTGCCAGCAGCTTAGAGGGTAGTCAGGGGGTCTACGAGCAGTACTTC. Translating it yields CASSLEGSQGVYEQYF.

The rearrangement links TRBV10-2 to TRBJ2-3; TRBD2 is a possible D gene (5 bases). The germline gives CDR1 WSHSY, CDR2 SAAADI. Trimming took off 4 bases at V and 0 bases at J, with 14 bases between the two ends. This CDR3 spans 16 amino acids. The DNA for the CDR3 is TGCGCCAGCAGTGGCCATTTAGCGCCTAGCACAGATACGCAGTATTTT. It codes for CASSGHLAPSTDTQYF.

CDR3 sequence: CASSRGANTGELFF. In DNA, the CDR3 is TGCGCCAGCAGCCGGGGAGCGAACACCGGGGAGCTGTTTTTT. The chain recombines TRBV10-1 with TRBJ2-2, with D tentatively TRBD2 (5 bases). In germline, CDR1 is WNHNN, CDR2 SYGVQD (reference sequence). This CDR3 region has 14 residues. The V gene lost 6 bases and the J gene lost 0 bases, with 8 bases spanning the gap.

V is TRBV21-1 and J is TRBJ1-1. TRBV21-1 is a pseudogene locus. There are 16 residues in the CDR3. CDR3 loop: CASSKGRGAPNTEAFF. CDR3 sequence (DNA): TGTGCCAGCAGCAAAGGGAGAGGGGCTCCGAACACTGAAGCTTTCTTT.

The V gene is TRBV18, the J gene TRBJ1-6; no definite D call. The V end lost 2 bases, the J end lost 9 bases, and 11 bases lay between the germline ends. Germline V gives CDR1 KGHSH, CDR2 LQKENI. This CDR3 spans 14 amino acids. This CDR3 is CASSPELGSSPLHF. In DNA, the CDR3 is TGTGCCAGCTCACCAGAATTGGGGAGTTCACCCCTCCACTTT.